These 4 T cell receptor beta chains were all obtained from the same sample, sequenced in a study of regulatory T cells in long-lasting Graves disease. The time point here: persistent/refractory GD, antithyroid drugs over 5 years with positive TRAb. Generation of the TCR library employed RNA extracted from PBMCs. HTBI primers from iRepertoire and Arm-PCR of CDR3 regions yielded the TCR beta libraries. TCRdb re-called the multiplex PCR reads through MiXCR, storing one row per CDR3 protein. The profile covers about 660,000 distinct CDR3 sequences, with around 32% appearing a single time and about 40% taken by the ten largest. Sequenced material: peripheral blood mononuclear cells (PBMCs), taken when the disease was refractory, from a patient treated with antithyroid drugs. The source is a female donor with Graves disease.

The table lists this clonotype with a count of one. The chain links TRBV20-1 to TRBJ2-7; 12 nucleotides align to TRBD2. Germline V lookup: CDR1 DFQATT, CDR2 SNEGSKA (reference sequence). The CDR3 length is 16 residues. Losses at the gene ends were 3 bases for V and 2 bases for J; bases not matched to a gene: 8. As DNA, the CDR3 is TGCAGTGCTAGTGGTGGACTAGCGGGACGAACCTACGAGCAGTACTTC. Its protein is CSASGGLAGRTYEQYF.

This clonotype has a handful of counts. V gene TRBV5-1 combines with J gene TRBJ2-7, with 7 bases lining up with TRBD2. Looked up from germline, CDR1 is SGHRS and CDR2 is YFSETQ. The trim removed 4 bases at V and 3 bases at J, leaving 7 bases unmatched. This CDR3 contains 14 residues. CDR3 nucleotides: TGCGCCAGCAGCGCAATAGCGGGCAACTACGAGCAGTACTTC. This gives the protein CASSAIAGNYEQYF.

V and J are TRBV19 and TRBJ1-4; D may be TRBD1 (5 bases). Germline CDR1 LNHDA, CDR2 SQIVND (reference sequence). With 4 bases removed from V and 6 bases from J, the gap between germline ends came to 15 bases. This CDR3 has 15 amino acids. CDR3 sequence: CASSRDRRWDEKLFF. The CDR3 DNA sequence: TGTGCCAGTAGTAGGGACCGACGGTGGGATGAAAAACTGTTTTTT.

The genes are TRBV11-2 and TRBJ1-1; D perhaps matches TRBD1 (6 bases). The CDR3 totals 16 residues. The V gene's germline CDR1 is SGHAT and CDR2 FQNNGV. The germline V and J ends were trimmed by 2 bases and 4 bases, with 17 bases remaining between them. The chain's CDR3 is CASSLRGGREPTEAFF. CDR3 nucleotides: TGTGCCAGCAGCTTACGGGGGGGGCGAGAACCCACTGAAGCTTTCTTT.